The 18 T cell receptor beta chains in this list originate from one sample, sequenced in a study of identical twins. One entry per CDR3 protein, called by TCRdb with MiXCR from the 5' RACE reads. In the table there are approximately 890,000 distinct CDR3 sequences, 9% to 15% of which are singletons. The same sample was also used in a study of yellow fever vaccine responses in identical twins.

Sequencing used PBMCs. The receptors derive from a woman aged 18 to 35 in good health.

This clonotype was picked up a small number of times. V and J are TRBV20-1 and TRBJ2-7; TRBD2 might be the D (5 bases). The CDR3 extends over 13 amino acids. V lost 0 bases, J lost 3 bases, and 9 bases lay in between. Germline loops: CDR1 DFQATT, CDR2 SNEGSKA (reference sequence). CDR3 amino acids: CSARDLGLYEQYV. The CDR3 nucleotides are TGCAGTGCTAGAGATTTAGGACTCTACGAGCAGTACGTC.

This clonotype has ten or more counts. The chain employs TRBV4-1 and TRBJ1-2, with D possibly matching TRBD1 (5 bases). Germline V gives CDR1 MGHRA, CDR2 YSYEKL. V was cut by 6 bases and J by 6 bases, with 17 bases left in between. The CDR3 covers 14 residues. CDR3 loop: CASRSWNRGDGYTF. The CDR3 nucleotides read TGCGCCAGCAGGTCTTGGAATAGGGGTGATGGCTACACCTTC.

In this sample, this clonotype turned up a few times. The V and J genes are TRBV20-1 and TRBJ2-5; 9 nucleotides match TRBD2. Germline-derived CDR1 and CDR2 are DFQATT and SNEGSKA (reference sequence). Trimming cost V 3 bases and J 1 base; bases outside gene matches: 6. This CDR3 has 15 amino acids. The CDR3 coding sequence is TGCAGTGCTAGTCAGCTAGCGGGGCCCCAAGAGACCCAGTACTTC. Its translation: CSASQLAGPQETQYF.

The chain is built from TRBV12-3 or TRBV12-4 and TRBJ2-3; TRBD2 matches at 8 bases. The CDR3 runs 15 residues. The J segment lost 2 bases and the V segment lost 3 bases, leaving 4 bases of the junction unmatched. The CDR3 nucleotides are TGTGCCAGCAGTTTCCTGGGACTAGACACAGATACGCAGTATTTT. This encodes CASSFLGLDTDTQYF.

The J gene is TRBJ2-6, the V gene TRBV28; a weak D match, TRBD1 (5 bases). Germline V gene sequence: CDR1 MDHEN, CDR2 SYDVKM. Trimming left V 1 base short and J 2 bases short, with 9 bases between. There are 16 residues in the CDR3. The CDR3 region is CASSLFARAGANVLTF. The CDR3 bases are TGTGCCAGCAGTTTATTTGCCAGGGCTGGGGCCAACGTCCTGACTTTC. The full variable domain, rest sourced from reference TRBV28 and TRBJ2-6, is DVKVTQSSRYLVKRTGEKVFLECVQDMDHENMFWYRQDPGLGLRLIYFSYDVKMKEKGDIPEGYSVSREKKERFSLILESASTNQTSMYLCASSLFARAGANVLTFGAGSRLTVL.

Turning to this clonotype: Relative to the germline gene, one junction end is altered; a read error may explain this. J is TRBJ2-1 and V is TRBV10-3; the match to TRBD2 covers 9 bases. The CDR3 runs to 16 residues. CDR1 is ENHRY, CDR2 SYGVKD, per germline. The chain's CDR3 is CAISDSGGSSYNEQIF. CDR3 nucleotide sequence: TGTGCCATCAGTGATAGCGGGGGCAGCTCCTACAATGAGCAGATCTTC.

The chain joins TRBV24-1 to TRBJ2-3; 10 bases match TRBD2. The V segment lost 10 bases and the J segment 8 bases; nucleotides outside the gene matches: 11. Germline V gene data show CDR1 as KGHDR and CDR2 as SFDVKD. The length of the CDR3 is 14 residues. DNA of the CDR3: TGTGCCACGCAAAGCGGGGGGGCCGTTGCTACGCAGTATTTT. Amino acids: CATQSGGAVATQYF.

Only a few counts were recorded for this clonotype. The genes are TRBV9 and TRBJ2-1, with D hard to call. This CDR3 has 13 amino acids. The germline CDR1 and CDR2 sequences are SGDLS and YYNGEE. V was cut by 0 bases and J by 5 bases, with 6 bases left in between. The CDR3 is CASSVVPNNEQFF. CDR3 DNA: TGTGCCAGCAGCGTAGTACCGAACAATGAGCAGTTCTTC.

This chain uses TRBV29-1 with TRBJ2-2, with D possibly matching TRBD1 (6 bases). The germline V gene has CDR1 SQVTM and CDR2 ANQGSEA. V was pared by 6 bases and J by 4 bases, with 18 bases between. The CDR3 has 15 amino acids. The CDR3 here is CSVRPSTGITGELFF. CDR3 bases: TGCAGCGTGCGCCCCTCCACAGGGATCACCGGGGAGCTGTTTTTT.

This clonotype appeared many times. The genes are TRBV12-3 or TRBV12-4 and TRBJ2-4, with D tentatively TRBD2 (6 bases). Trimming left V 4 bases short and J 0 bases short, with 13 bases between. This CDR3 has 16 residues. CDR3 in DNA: TGTGCCAGCAGTTCTCTTGGGGAGGTAGCCAAAAACATTCAGTACTTC. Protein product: CASSSLGEVAKNIQYF.

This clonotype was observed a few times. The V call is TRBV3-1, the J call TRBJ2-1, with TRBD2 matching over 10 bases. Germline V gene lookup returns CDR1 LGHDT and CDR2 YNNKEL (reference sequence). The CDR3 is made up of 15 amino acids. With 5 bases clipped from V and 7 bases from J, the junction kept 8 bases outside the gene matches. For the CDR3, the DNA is TGTGCCAGCAGCGCTAGCGGGAGTGTAGTTAATGAGCAGTTCTTC. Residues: CASSASGSVVNEQFF.

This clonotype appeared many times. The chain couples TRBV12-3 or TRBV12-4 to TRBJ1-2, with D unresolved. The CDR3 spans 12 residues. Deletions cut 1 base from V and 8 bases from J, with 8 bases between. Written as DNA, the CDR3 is TGTGCCAGCAGTTTAGGGGTTCGGGGCTACACCTTC. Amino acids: CASSLGVRGYTF.

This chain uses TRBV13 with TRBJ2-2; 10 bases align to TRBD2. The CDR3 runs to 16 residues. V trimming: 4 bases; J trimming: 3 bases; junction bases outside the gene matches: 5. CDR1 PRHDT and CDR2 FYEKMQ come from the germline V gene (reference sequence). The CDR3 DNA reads TGTGCCAGCAGCTCGCTAGCGGGAGCGGACACCGGGGAGCTGTTTTTT. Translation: CASSSLAGADTGELFF.

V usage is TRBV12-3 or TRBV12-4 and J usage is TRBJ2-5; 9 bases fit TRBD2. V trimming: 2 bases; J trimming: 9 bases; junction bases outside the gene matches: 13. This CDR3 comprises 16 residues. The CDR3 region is CASSLRAGGPPGAQYF. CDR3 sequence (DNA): TGTGCCAGCAGTTTAAGAGCGGGGGGACCCCCGGGGGCCCAGTACTTC.

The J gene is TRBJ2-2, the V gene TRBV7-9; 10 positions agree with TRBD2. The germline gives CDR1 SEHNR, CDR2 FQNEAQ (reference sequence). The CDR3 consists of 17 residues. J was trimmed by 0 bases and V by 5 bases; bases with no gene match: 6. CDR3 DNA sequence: TGTGCCAGCAGCAAAGGGACTAGCGTTGCGAACACCGGGGAGCTGTTTTTT. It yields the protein CASSKGTSVANTGELFF.

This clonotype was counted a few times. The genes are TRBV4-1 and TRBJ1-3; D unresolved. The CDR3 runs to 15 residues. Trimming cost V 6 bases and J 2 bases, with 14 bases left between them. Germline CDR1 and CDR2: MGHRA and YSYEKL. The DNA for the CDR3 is TGCGCCAGCAGTCCCCTATCCCACACTGGAAACACCATATATTTT. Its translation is CASSPLSHTGNTIYF.

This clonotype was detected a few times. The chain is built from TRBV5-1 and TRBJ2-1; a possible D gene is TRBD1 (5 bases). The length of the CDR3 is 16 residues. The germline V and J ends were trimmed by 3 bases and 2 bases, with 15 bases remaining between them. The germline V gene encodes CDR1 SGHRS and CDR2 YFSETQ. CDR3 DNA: TGCGCCAGCAGCTCTCAGGGAAGTAGCCCCTACAATGAGCAGTTCTTC. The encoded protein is CASSSQGSSPYNEQFF. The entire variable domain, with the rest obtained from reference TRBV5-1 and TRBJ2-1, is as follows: KAGVTQTPRYLIKTRGQQVTLSCSPISGHRSVSWYQQTPGQGLQFLFEYFSETQRNKGNFPGRFSGRQFSNSRSEMNVSTLELGDSALYLCASSSQGSSPYNEQFFGPGTRLTVL.

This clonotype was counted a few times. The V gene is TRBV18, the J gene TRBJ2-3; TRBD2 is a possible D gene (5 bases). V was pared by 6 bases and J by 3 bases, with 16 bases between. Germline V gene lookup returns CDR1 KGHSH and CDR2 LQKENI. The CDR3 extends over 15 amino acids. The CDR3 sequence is CASSTLSEGTDTQYF. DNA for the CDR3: TGTGCCAGCTCGACTCTGTCCGAGGGAACAGATACGCAGTATTTT. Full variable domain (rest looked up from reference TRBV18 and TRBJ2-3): NAGVMQNPRHLVRRRGQEARLRCSPMKGHSHVYWYRQLPEEGLKFMVYLQKENIIDESGMPKERFSAEFPKEGPSILRIQQVVRGDSAAYFCASSTLSEGTDTQYFGPGTRLTVL.